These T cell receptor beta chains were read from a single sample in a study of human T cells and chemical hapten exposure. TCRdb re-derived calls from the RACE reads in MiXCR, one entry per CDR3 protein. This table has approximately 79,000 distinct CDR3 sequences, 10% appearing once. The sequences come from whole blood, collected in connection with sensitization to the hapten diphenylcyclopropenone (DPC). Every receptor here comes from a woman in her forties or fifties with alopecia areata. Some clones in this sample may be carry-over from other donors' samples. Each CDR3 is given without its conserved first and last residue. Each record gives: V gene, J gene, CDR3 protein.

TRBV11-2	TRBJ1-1	ASSLEELNTEAF
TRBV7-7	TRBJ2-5	ASSFSGKETQY
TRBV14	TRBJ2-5	ASSQDKGLVQETQY
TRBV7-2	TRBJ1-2	ASSPPAGGRSDGYT
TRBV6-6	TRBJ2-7	ASSYSTSTYEQY
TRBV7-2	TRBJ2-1	ASSLARTSGSGNEQF
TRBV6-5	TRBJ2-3	ASSYQQSTDTQY
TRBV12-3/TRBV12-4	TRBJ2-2	ASSTVGGGRTGELF
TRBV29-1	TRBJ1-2	SVGRTGQGYGYT
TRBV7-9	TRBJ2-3	ASSQGQPDTQY
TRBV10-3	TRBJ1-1	AISDHHEAF
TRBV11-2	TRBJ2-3	ASSPWTLTDTQY
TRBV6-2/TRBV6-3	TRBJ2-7	ASSPRDSRPYEQY
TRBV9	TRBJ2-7	ASSPPGLSEQY
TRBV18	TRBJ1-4	ASSQGTGEKLF
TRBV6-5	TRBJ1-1	ASAEQGPAAF
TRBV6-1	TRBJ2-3	ASYSGGAGTDTQY
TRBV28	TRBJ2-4	ASSLLGQGGIQY
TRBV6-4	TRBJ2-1	ASSLTGLAVDEQF
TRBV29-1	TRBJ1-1	SVVPGANTEAF
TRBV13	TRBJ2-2	ASSTSGRGTGELF
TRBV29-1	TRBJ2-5	SVETGFTETQY
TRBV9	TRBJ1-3	ASSVLPAEGGSSGNTIY
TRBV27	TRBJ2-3	ASRTTSTDTQY
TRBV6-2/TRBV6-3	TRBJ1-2	ASSRGLGYT
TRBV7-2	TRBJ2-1	ASRSGGTVYNEQF
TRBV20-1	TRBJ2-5	SARDLNRVETQY
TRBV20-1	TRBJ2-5	SAPRGLAGGPRETQY
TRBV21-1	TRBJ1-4	ASRGPGNEKLF
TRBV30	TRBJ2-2	AWTKLWANTGELF
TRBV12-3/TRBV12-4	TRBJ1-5	ASSLAGFNQPQH
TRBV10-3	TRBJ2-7	ASSSLDYEQY
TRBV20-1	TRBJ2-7	SARTPGTSPTYEQY
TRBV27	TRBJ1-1	ASSRQGRSTEAF
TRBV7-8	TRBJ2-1	ASSSLDHYNEQF
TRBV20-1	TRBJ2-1	SGHIHGQVDNEQF
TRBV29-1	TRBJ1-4	SVEGSGERKLF
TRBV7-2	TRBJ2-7	ASSPRTEYGEQY
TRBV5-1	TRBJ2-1	ASSKGLAGMNYNEQF
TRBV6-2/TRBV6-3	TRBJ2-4	ASSYNILAKNIQY
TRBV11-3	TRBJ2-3	ASSVGLAASTDTQY
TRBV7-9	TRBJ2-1	ASSAGLAPYNEQF
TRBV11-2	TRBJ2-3	ASSRDRAGDTQY
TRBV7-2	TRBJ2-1	ASSLAGGLNYEQF
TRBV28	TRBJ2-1	ASSLVLEQF
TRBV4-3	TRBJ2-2	ASSQDSVPGELF
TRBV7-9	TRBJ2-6	ASSLLATGTGANVLT
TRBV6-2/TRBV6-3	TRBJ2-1	ASNYGTSGRTWEQF
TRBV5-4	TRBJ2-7	ASSRRGRGLYEQY
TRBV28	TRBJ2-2	ASSLKPGELF
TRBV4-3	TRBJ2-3	ASSWRTGDTDTQY
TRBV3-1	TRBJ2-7	ASSQGEHSYEQY
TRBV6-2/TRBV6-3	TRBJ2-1	ASRTSGTALYNEQF